The next 23 T cell receptor beta chains were all read from a single sample in a study of T cell changes during pregnancy in multiple sclerosis. Assay: immunoSEQ multiplex PCR; the TCRdb copy retains only in-frame clones and omits some. The sample gives about 42,000 clones, around 90% of which show up once; over 0.85% is in the top ten. This material consisted of CD4+ T cells from peripheral blood mononuclear cells, taken after pregnancy. These receptors were taken from a female donor with multiple sclerosis, enrolled in a pregnancy study.

This chain joins TRBV28 and TRBJ2-3; 11 positions agree with TRBD2. The CDR3 contains 15 residues. Germline loops: CDR1 MDHEN, CDR2 SYDVKM. The V gene end was trimmed by 5 bases and the J gene end by 6 bases; junction bases not matched to a gene: 7. In nucleotides, the CDR3 is TGTGCCAGCAGTGATCTAGCGGGGGGCGCCGATACGCAGTATTTT. The encoded protein is CASSDLAGGADTQYF.

V is TRBV5-6 and J is TRBJ1-2; no clear D. The CDR3 totals 15 residues. V was pared by 0 bases and J by 7 bases, with 16 bases between. Germline V gives CDR1 SGHDT, CDR2 YYEEEE. CDR3 residues: CASSLEGGFFFGYTF. The CDR3, as DNA: TGTGCCAGCAGCTTGGAAGGAGGGTTCTTCTTTGGCTACACCTTC.

The gene calls are TRBV7-2 and TRBJ1-2; 9 positions match TRBD1. Germline V gene sequence: CDR1 SGHTA, CDR2 FQGNSA. The CDR3 loop spans 13 amino acids. Losses at the gene ends were 5 bases for V and 8 bases for J; bases not matched to a gene: 6. CDR3 nucleotide sequence: TGTGCCAGCAGCCAGGGACAGGGAGCCGGCTACACCTTC. It codes for CASSQGQGAGYTF.

This clone was observed a few times. CDR3 sequence reads: CASSSGTFHTGELFF. The CDR3 bases are TGTGCCAGCAGCTCTGGGACTTTCCACACCGGGGAGCTGTTTTTT. The chain joins TRBV7-9 to TRBJ2-2, with a tentative D call TRBD2 (6 bases). The CDR3 runs 15 residues. Germline V gives CDR1 SEHNR, CDR2 FQNEAQ (reference sequence). Between the trimmed V and J ends, which lost 4 bases and 3 bases, there was a span of 12 bases.

This sequence joins TRBV28 and TRBJ1-2; TRBD1 is a possible D gene (5 bases). CDR3 size: 13 residues. Germline lookup yields CDR1 MDHEN and CDR2 SYDVKM. V lost 5 bases and J 4 bases, leaving 11 bases between the germline ends. In nucleotides, the CDR3 is TGTGCCAGCAGTAGGGGAGGGACCTATGGCTACACCTTC. Amino acid sequence: CASSRGGTYGYTF.

The V call is TRBV19, the J call TRBJ2-7, with 9 bases aligning to TRBD1. CDR3 length: 14 residues. With 8 bases clipped from V and 5 bases from J, the junction kept 10 bases outside the gene matches. The V gene's germline CDR1 is LNHDA and CDR2 SQIVND (reference sequence). The CDR3 spells CASQPTGGGDEQYF. CDR3 DNA: TGTGCCAGTCAACCGACAGGGGGAGGGGACGAGCAGTACTTC.

The V and J genes are TRBV11-2 and TRBJ1-2, with D tentatively TRBD1 (5 bases). Germline V gives CDR1 SGHAT, CDR2 FQNNGV. The CDR3 sequence is 13 residues long. V shed 3 bases and J shed 7 bases, with 12 bases lying between them. CDR3 region: CASSLAQGSGYTF. The CDR3 DNA is TGTGCCAGCAGCTTGGCCCAGGGTTCTGGCTACACCTTC.

The chain recombines TRBV29-1 with TRBJ2-1, with 12 nucleotides matching TRBD1. V lost 7 bases and J lost 9; bases outside the gene matches: 7. CDR3 length: 13 amino acids. Germline-derived CDR1 and CDR2 are SQVTM and ANQGSEA. CDR3 nucleotides: TGCAGCGCCTGGCGGGGACAGGGGGCTGAGCAGTTCTTC. Its translation is CSAWRGQGAEQFF.

Details on this clone: One junction end does not reproduce the germline sequence, and a read error may be involved. The J gene is TRBJ2-1, the V gene TRBV7-7, with a tentative D call TRBD2 (6 bases). CDR1 is SSHAT, CDR2 FNYEAQ, per germline (reference sequence). The CDR3 is 13 amino acids. CDR3 nucleotide sequence: TGTGCTAGCAGCACCGGGACTTACAATGAGCAGTTCTTC. It translates to CASSTGTYNEQFF.

The chain is built from TRBV5-1 and TRBJ2-5, with D uncertain. The CDR3 is 13 amino acids. Germline V gene data show CDR1 as SGHRS and CDR2 as YFSETQ. V lost 5 bases, J lost 1 base, and 9 bases lay in between. The CDR3, as DNA: TGCGCCAGCAGTTTTTTGAGCCAAGAGACCCAGTACTTC. Translation gives CASSFLSQETQYF.

This rearrangement joins TRBV27 to TRBJ1-6; a possible D gene is TRBD1 (5 bases). V was trimmed by 3 bases and J by 7 bases, leaving 10 bases between them. This CDR3 is 14 amino acids long. Germline V lookup: CDR1 MNHEY, CDR2 SMNVEV (reference sequence). CDR3 sequence: CASSFSGGNSPLHF. The CDR3 nucleotides read TGTGCCAGCAGTTTTTCGGGGGGGAATTCACCCCTCCACTTT.

Details on this clone: Because the CDR3's place on the DNA is in doubt, the DNA is left out and the CDR3 is given as listed by TCRdb. The chain links TRBV7-2 to TRBJ1-1. The germline V gene has CDR1 SGHTA and CDR2 FQGNSA. The CDR3 sequence runs 14 residues, both termini included. CDR3: CASSFAGGAYPSFF.

The chain has TRBV5-1 and TRBJ2-7; 7 bases fit TRBD1. Trimming took 4 bases from V and 2 from J; bases not matched to a gene: 9. CDR1 is SGHRS and CDR2 is YFSETQ in the germline V gene. The CDR3 sequence is 15 residues long. The CDR3 region is CASSTTGQSTYEQYF. The CDR3 DNA reads as TGCGCCAGCAGCACTACGGGACAGAGCACCTACGAGCAGTACTTC.

This clone was seen only a few times. V is TRBV7-3 and J is TRBJ2-1; TRBD2 agrees at 11 bases. The V gene end was trimmed by 0 bases and the J gene end by 10 bases; junction bases not matched to a gene: 11. CDR1 and CDR2 from the germline V gene are SGHTA and FQGTGA. The CDR3 covers 17 residues. CDR3 nucleotide sequence: TGTGCCAGCAGCTTAACCCCTAGCGGGGGGAGCGGTGGAGAGCAGTTCTTC. This translates into CASSLTPSGGSGGEQFF.

V usage is TRBV5-8 and J usage is TRBJ2-2; the D gene is possibly TRBD1 (5 bases). The CDR3 extends over 14 amino acids. The V end lost 2 bases, the J end lost 6 bases, and 11 bases lay between the germline ends. In germline, CDR1 is SGHTS, CDR2 YDEGEE. The CDR3 DNA reads TGTGCCAGCAGCTTTGGCCAGGGCGCCGGGGAGCTGTTTTTT. It translates to CASSFGQGAGELFF.

The rearrangement joins TRBV2 to TRBJ2-3; D may be TRBD2 (5 bases). The CDR3 runs 14 residues. The V end lost 3 bases, the J end lost 0 bases, and 7 bases lay between the germline ends. Germline CDR1 is SNHLY and CDR2 is FYNNEI. The CDR3 nucleotides are TGTGCCAGCAGTGACGGACTTAGCACAGATACGCAGTATTTT. Translating it yields CASSDGLSTDTQYF.

The V and J genes are TRBV11-2 and TRBJ1-4; D is ambiguous. Trimming pared 3 bases from V and 8 bases from J, leaving 13 bases between. The CDR3 loop spans 14 amino acids. In germline, CDR1 is SGHAT, CDR2 FQNNGV. The CDR3 reads CASSFSGVKEKLFF. DNA of the CDR3: TGTGCCAGCAGCTTCAGCGGGGTGAAGGAAAAACTGTTTTTT.

The table lists this clone with a few counts. The rearrangement uses TRBV6-6 and TRBJ1-2, with a possible D match to TRBD1 (5 bases). The CDR3 spans 14 residues. The V end lost 2 bases, the J end lost 4 bases, and 11 bases lay between the germline ends. Germline V gene sequence: CDR1 MNHNY, CDR2 SVGAGI (reference sequence). The CDR3 reads CASSYGGDGYGYTF. Here the CDR3 DNA reads TGTGCCAGCAGTTACGGAGGGGACGGCTATGGCTACACCTTC.

The J gene is TRBJ1-1, the V gene TRBV5-6; no clear D gene. The germline V gene has CDR1 SGHDT and CDR2 YYEEEE. The CDR3 has 13 residues. Trimming removed 0 bases from V and 5 bases from J, with 8 bases in between. CDR3 bases: TGTGCCAGCAGCTTGGGGCCGGGGACTGAAGCTTTCTTT. This translates into CASSLGPGTEAFF.

This chain uses TRBV18 with TRBJ1-4; D not certain. This CDR3 comprises 16 residues. CDR1 is KGHSH and CDR2 is LQKENI in the germline V gene. V lost 2 bases and J 0 bases, leaving 10 bases between the germline ends. The CDR3 reads CASSPMRVATNEKLFF. Written as DNA, the CDR3 is TGTGCCAGCTCACCAATGAGGGTTGCAACTAATGAAAAACTGTTTTTT.

The genes are TRBV6-5 and TRBJ2-1, with 7 bases that match TRBD1. V was pared by 2 bases and J by 10 bases, with 5 bases of the junction left unmatched. Germline V gives CDR1 MNHEY, CDR2 SVGAGI. This CDR3 has 13 amino acids. The CDR3 bases are TGTGCCAGCAGTTACGGACAGGCGTCGGAGCAGTTCTTC. It encodes CASSYGQASEQFF.

The CDR3 reads CASSQGGLMSQPQHF. The CDR3 DNA is TGCGCCAGCAGCCAAGGAGGGCTGATGAGTCAGCCCCAGCATTTT. V is TRBV4-1 and J is TRBJ1-5; D is undetermined. CDR3 length: 15 residues. V was pared by 1 base and J by 6 bases, with 13 bases between. Looked up from germline, CDR1 is MGHRA and CDR2 is YSYEKL.

This clone was seen a single time. The rearrangement joins TRBV28 to TRBJ2-1; D is undetermined. Germline V CDR1 and CDR2: MDHEN, SYDVKM. With 5 bases removed from V and 0 bases from J, the gap between germline ends came to 5 bases. CDR3 size: 13 residues. This CDR3 reads CASSKSSYNEQFF. The CDR3 coding sequence is TGTGCCAGCAGTAAGAGCTCCTACAATGAGCAGTTCTTC.